Listed below are T cell receptor beta chains from one sample, sequenced in a study of T cell repertoires in cytomegalovirus infection. TCRdb re-derived calls from the reads in MiXCR, one entry per CDR3 protein. The repertoire holds around 310,000 distinct CDR3 sequences, with almost 30% as singletons. What these receptors recognize is not known. The sequences come from cultured PBMCs, collected from culture after CMV antigen stimulation. These receptors originate from a human donor in good health (CMV status not recorded). Some clones in this sample may be carry-over from other donors' samples. CDR3s include the opening cysteine and the closing phenylalanine or tryptophan. A D gene is named only where the DNA matches it firmly. A row's size may be missing; if present it is once, few, many or a size class.

CDR3aa,CDR3nt,d_gene,v_gene,abundance,j_gene
CASSLETSVTYEQYF,TGTGCCAGCAGCTTAGAGACTAGCGTAACCTACGAGCAGTACTTC,TRBD2,TRBV7-2,-,TRBJ2-7
CASSRTGDYGYTF,TGTGCCAGCAGCCGGACAGGGGACTATGGCTACACCTTC,TRBD1,TRBV7-3,many,TRBJ1-2
CASSLRRGPTDTQYF,TGTGCCAGCAGCTTACGTAGGGGTCCCACAGATACGCAGTATTTT,-,TRBV7-2,many,TRBJ2-3
CASSLGQRVMNTEAFF,TGTGCCAGCAGCTTGGGACAGAGGGTCATGAACACTGAAGCTTTCTTT,-,TRBV5-4,-,TRBJ1-1
CASSLIQGGEKLFF,TGTGCCAGCAGTTTAATACAGGGAGGTGAAAAACTGTTTTTT,-,TRBV27,-,TRBJ1-4
CASNGAANTEAFF,TGTGCCAGCAATGGGGCAGCAAACACTGAAGCTTTCTTT,-,TRBV12-3/TRBV12-4,-,TRBJ1-1
CASSYAGADTQYF,TGTGCCAGCAGTTACGCCGGCGCAGATACGCAGTATTTT,-,TRBV6-6,-,TRBJ2-3
CATKTGAGYTF,TGTGCCACCAAAACAGGGGCTGGCTACACCTTC,TRBD1,TRBV2,few,TRBJ1-2
CASSYKGLPHNEQFF,TGTGCCAGCAGTTATAAAGGGCTTCCGCACAATGAGCAGTTCTTC,-,TRBV6-5,-,TRBJ2-1
CASSSFGLAGGTDTQYF,TGTGCCAGTAGTTCATTCGGACTAGCGGGAGGAACAGATACGCAGTATTTT,TRBD2,TRBV19,many,TRBJ2-3
CASSLGLREKLFF,TGTGCCAGCAGCTTAGGGCTACGGGAGAAACTGTTTTTT,-,TRBV7-6,-,TRBJ1-4
CASRPRTRGGKYNEQFF,TGTGCCAGCAGACCCCGGACTAGAGGAGGGAAATACAATGAGCAGTTCTTC,TRBD2,TRBV6-2/TRBV6-3,many,TRBJ2-1
CASSLLRQGQKVEQYF,TGTGCCAGCAGCTTACTGCGTCAGGGCCAGAAAGTGGAGCAGTACTTC,-,TRBV7-8,many,TRBJ2-7
CASSRGLGEQYF,TGTGCCAGCAGCCGGGGACTAGGCGAGCAGTACTTC,TRBD2,TRBV6-5,-,TRBJ2-7
CASTASLGSNTGELFF,TGTGCCAGCACCGCCTCTCTTGGCTCGAACACCGGGGAGCTGTTTTTT,-,TRBV28,few,TRBJ2-2
CASSPWTGGGGNEQFF,TGTGCCAGCAGCCCATGGACTGGCGGGGGTGGCAATGAGCAGTTCTTC,TRBD2,TRBV25-1,-,TRBJ2-1
CASRGRGRNTEAFF,TGTGCCAGCAGAGGCAGGGGTAGGAACACTGAAGCTTTCTTT,-,TRBV6-1,-,TRBJ1-1
CASSLGQANNSPLHF,TGTGCCAGCAGTTTGGGACAGGCAAATAATTCACCCCTCCACTTT,TRBD1,TRBV28,few,TRBJ1-6
CASRATSGPKGGTQYF,TGTGCCAGCAGAGCAACTTCCGGGCCTAAAGGGGGTACGCAGTATTTT,-,TRBV12-3/TRBV12-4,few,TRBJ2-3
CASSSSDGGNEKLFF,TGTGCCAGCAGCTCCTCAGATGGGGGAAATGAAAAACTGTTTTTT,-,TRBV11-2,-,TRBJ1-4
CASSPRTVSDGSYFF,TGTGCCAGCAGCCCCCGGACAGTTTCGGACGGAAGCTACTTCTTT,-,TRBV9,many,TRBJ1-1
CASSLPGQSDTQYF,TGTGCCAGCAGTTTGCCGGGACAGTCAGATACGCAGTATTTT,TRBD1,TRBV27,-,TRBJ2-3
CASSFSGGAIYNEQFF,TGTGCCAGCAGCTTTAGCGGGGGGGCAATCTACAATGAGCAGTTCTTC,TRBD2,TRBV7-2,many,TRBJ2-1
CASSVAGVYEQYF,TGTGCCAGCAGTGTAGCGGGAGTGTACGAGCAGTACTTC,TRBD2,TRBV6-1,few,TRBJ2-7
CASSRGRGEKLFF,TGTGCCAGCAGTAGGGGCAGGGGTGAAAAACTGTTTTTT,-,TRBV6-8,once,TRBJ1-4
CASSFRQGPGTDTQYF,TGTGCCAGCAGCTTCCGACAGGGCCCCGGGACAGATACGCAGTATTTT,TRBD1,TRBV7-2,few,TRBJ2-3
CASSLPRGRWGNTEAFF,TGTGCCAGCAGCTTACCACGGGGGCGGTGGGGGAACACTGAAGCTTTCTTT,-,TRBV7-8,-,TRBJ1-1
CASIGSGNTIYF,TGTGCCTCCATAGGGTCTGGAAACACCATATATTTT,-,TRBV30,few,TRBJ1-3
CASSFGGGGHRNTEAFF,TGTGCCAGCAGTTTTGGCGGGGGTGGACATCGGAACACTGAAGCTTTCTTT,-,TRBV12-3/TRBV12-4,many,TRBJ1-1
CASSAGQGDFYNSPLHF,TGTGCCAGCAGCGCCGGACAGGGCGATTTTTATAATTCACCCCTCCACTTT,TRBD1,TRBV7-3,-,TRBJ1-6
CASSNPGTTLYNEQFF,TGTGCCAGTAGTAATCCCGGGACAACCCTCTACAATGAGCAGTTCTTC,-,TRBV19,many,TRBJ2-1
CSAGGGRNPIPNTEAFF,TGCAGTGCTGGCGGGGGCCGCAACCCCATACCGAACACTGAAGCTTTCTTT,-,TRBV20-1,-,TRBJ1-1
CASSQGQGGPYEQYF,TGCGCCAGCAGCCAGGGACAGGGCGGCCCCTACGAGCAGTACTTC,TRBD1,TRBV5-1,-,TRBJ2-7
CASSDGQGTYTGVLFF,TGTGCCAGCAGTGACGGACAGGGGACATACACCGGGGTGCTGTTTTTT,TRBD1,TRBV25-1,-,TRBJ2-2
CASSVEGYTEAFF,TGTGCCAGCAGCGTAGAGGGGTACACTGAAGCTTTCTTT,-,TRBV9,few,TRBJ1-1
CASRWTGGTDTQYF,TGTGCCAGCAGGTGGACAGGGGGCACAGATACGCAGTATTTT,TRBD1,TRBV6-1,-,TRBJ2-3
CASSPQTGAGGTQYF,TGTGCCAGCAGCCCACAGACCGGGGCTGGGGGGACCCAGTACTTC,-,TRBV9,-,TRBJ2-5
CASSGGLAGADTQYF,TGTGCCAGCAGTGGCGGACTAGCGGGGGCAGATACGCAGTATTTT,TRBD2,TRBV2,-,TRBJ2-3
CSARRQGTGTEAFF,TGCAGTGCTAGAAGACAGGGAACGGGAACTGAAGCTTTCTTT,TRBD1,TRBV20-1,-,TRBJ1-1
CASSFGGMRNEKLFF,TGTGCCAGCAGCTTTGGGGGGATGCGAAATGAAAAACTGTTTTTT,-,TRBV5-6,-,TRBJ1-4
CASSLGDRKQETQYF,TGTGCCAGCAGCTTAGGGGACAGGAAACAAGAGACCCAGTACTTC,TRBD1,TRBV7-9,many,TRBJ2-5
CASSSRQGAGGGNTIYF,TGTGCCAGCAGCTCTCGACAGGGGGCTGGAGGGGGAAACACCATATATTTT,TRBD1,TRBV7-6,-,TRBJ1-3
CASSRSLGDGFNEKLFF,TGTGCCAGCAGCCGGTCCCTGGGGGACGGCTTTAATGAAAAACTGTTTTTT,-,TRBV7-9,-,TRBJ1-4
CASSSPSEDFYNEQFF,TGTGCCAGCAGCTCCCCATCCGAGGACTTTTACAATGAGCAGTTCTTC,-,TRBV4-2,few,TRBJ2-1
CASSLVTNEKLFF,TGTGCCAGCAGCTTAGTAACTAATGAAAAACTGTTTTTT,-,TRBV7-8,-,TRBJ1-4
CASSLAGAGLAGNTIYF,TGTGCCAGCAGCTTAGCGGGGGCAGGGCTTGCTGGAAACACCATATATTTT,-,TRBV7-2,-,TRBJ1-3
CASSLQAGTPNYGYTF,TGTGCCAGCAGCTTACAGGCGGGCACTCCCAACTATGGCTACACCTTC,-,TRBV7-2,few,TRBJ1-2
CSARDFRQGSEKLFF,TGCAGTGCTAGAGATTTTAGACAGGGAAGTGAAAAACTGTTTTTT,TRBD1,TRBV20-1,few,TRBJ1-4
CSAPAIAGGSLGTQYF,TGCAGTGCTCCGGCCATAGCGGGGGGCTCTCTAGGGACCCAGTACTTC,TRBD2,TRBV20-1,-,TRBJ2-5
CASSQVAPPSADTQYF,TGCGCCAGCAGCCAAGTGGCTCCTCCCTCTGCAGATACGCAGTATTTT,-,TRBV4-1,-,TRBJ2-3